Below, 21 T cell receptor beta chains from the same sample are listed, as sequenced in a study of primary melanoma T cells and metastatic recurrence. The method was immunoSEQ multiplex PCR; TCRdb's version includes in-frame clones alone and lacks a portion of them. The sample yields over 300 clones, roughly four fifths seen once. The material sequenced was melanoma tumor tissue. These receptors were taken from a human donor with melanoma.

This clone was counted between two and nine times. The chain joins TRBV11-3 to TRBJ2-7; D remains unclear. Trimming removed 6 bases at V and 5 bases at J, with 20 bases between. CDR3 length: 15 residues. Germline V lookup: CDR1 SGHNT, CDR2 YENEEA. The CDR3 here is CASRPPETSGNEQYF. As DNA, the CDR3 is TGTGCCAGCAGACCTCCTGAGACATCGGGCAACGAGCAGTACTTC.

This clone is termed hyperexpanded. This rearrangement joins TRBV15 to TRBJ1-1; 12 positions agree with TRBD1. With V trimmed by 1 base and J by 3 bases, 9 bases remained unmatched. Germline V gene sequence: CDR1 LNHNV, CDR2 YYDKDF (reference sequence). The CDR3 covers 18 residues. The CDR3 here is CATSRGWGQGARDTEAFF. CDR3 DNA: TGTGCCACCAGCAGAGGTTGGGGACAGGGGGCGCGAGACACTGAAGCTTTCTTT.

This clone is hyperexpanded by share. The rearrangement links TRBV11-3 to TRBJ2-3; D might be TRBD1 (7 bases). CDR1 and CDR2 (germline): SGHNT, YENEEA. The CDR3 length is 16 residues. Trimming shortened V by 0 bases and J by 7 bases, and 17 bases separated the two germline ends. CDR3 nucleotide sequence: TGTGCCAGCAGCTTAGAAGGTCAGGGGGGCTGGAATACGCAGTATTTT. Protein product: CASSLEGQGGWNTQYF.

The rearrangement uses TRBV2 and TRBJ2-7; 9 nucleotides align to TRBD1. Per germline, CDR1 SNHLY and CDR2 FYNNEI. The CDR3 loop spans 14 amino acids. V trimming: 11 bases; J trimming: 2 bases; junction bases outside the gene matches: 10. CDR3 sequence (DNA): TGTGCCGGACACACAGGGGGCTACCCCTACGAGCAGTACTTC. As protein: CAGHTGGYPYEQYF.

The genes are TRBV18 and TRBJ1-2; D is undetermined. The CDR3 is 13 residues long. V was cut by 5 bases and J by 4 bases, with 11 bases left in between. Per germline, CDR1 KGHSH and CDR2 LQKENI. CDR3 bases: TGTGCCAGCTCATCCGACACCCTCTATGGCTACACCTTC. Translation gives CASSSDTLYGYTF.

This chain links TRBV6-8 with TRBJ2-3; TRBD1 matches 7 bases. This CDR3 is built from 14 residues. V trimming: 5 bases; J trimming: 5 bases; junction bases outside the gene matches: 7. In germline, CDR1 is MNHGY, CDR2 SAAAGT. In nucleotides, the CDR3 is TGTGCCAGCAGTGCAACAGGGGCTCAAGATACGCAGTATTTT. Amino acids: CASSATGAQDTQYF.

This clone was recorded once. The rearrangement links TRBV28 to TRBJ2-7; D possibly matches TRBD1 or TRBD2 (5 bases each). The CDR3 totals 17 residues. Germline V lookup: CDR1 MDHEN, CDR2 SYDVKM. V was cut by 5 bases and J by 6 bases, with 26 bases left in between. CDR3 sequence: CASSTPNGMDGAAEQYF. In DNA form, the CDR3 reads TGTGCCAGCAGTACCCCAAATGGCATGGACGGGGCGGCCGAGCAGTACTTC.

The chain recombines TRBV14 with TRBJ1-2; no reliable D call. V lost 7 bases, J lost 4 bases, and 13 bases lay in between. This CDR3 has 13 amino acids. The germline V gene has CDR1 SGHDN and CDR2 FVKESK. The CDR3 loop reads CASKSGKTYGYTF. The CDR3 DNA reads TGTGCCAGCAAATCTGGAAAGACCTATGGCTACACCTTC.

The CDR3 region is CASSSPNRNNQPQHF. CDR3 DNA: TGTGCCAGCAGTTCCCCGAACAGGAACAATCAGCCCCAGCATTTT. The J gene is TRBJ1-5, the V gene TRBV6-8; the D gene is possibly TRBD1 (5 bases). The CDR3 loop spans 15 amino acids. V was cut by 4 bases and J by 3 bases, with 13 bases left in between. CDR1 and CDR2 (germline): MNHGY, SAAAGT.

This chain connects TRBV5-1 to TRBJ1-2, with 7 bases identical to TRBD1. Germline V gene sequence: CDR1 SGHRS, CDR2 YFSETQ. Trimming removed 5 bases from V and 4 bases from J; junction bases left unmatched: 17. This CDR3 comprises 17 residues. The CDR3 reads CASRRDSRQGGGYGYTF. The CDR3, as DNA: TGCGCCAGCAGAAGGGACTCCCGACAGGGTGGGGGCTATGGCTACACCTTC.

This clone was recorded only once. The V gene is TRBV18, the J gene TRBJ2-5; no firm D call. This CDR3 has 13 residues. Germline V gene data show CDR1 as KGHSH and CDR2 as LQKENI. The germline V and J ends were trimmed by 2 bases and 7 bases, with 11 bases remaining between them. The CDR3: CASSPRAEGTQYF. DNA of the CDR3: TGTGCCAGCTCACCAAGGGCAGAAGGGACCCAGTACTTC. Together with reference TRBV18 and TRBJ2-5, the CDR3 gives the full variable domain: NAGVMQNPRHLVRRRGQEARLRCSPMKGHSHVYWYRQLPEEGLKFMVYLQKENIIDESGMPKERFSAEFPKEGPSILRIQQVVRGDSAAYFCASSPRAEGTQYFGPGTRLLVL.

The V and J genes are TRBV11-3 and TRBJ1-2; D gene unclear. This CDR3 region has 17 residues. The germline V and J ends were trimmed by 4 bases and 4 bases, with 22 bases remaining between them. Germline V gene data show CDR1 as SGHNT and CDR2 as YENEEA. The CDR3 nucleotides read TGTGCCAGCAGCTGTCTAAGTAAATCTCGAAAGACCTATGGCTACACCTTC. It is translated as CASSCLSKSRKTYGYTF.

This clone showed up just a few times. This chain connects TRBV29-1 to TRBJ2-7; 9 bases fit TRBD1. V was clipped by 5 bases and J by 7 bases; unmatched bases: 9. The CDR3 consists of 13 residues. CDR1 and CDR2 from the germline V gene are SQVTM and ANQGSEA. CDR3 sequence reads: CSVRDRDSGEQYF. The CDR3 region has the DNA TGCAGCGTTCGGGACAGGGATTCGGGTGAGCAGTACTTC.

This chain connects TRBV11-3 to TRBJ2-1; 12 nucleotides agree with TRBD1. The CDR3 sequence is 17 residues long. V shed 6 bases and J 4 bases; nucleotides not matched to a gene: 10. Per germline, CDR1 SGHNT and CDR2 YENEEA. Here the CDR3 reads CASRLSPGQGAYNEQFF. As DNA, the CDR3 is TGTGCCAGCAGGCTAAGCCCGGGACAGGGGGCTTACAATGAGCAGTTCTTC.

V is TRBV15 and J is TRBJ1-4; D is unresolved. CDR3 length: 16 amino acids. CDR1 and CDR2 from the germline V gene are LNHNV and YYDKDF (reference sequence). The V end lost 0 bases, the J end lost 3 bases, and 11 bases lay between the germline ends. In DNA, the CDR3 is TGTGCCACCAGCAGAGATGGCGGGAGATCTAATGAAAAACTGTTTTTT. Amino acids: CATSRDGGRSNEKLFF.

This CDR3 is CASTGTGVFGELFF. For the CDR3, the DNA is TGTGCCAGTACCGGGACAGGGGTTTTCGGGGAGCTGTTTTTT. The rearrangement uses TRBV7-1 and TRBJ2-2; 10 bases map to TRBD1. TRBV7-1 is an open reading frame whose function is uncertain. V was clipped by 9 bases and J by 7 bases; unmatched bases: 8. The CDR3 has 14 amino acids.

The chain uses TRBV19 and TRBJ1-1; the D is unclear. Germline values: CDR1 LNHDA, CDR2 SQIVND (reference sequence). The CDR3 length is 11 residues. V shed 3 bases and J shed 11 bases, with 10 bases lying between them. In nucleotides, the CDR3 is TGTGCCAGTAGTATGGGGATGTCTGCTTTCTTT. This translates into CASSMGMSAFF.

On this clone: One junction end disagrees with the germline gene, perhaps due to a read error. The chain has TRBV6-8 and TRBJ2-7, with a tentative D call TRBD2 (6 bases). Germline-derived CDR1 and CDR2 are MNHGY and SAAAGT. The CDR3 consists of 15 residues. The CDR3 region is CASSYSKGLSYERYF. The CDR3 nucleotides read TGTGCCAGCAGTTACTCGAAGGGACTGTCCTACGAGCGGTACTTC.

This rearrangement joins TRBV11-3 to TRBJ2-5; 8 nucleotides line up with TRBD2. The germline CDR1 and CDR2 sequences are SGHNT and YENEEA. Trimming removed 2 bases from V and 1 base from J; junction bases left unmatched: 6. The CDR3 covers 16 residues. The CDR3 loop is CASSLWAGGTQETQYF. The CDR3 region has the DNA TGTGCCAGCAGCTTATGGGCGGGGGGTACCCAAGAGACCCAGTACTTC.

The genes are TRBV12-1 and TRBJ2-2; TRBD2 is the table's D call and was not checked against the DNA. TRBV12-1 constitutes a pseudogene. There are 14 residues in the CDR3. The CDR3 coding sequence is TGTGCCAGCAGCGCGGGCCTAACCCCGGGGGAGCTGTTTTTT. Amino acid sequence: CASSAGLTPGELFF.

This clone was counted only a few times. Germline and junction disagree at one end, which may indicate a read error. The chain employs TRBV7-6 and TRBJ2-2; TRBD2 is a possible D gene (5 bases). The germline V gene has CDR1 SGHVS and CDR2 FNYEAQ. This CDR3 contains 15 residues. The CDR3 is CASSLAPKVGGELFF. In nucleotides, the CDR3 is TGTGCTAGCAGCTTAGCGCCGAAAGTCGGCGGGGAGCTGTTTTTT.